The T cell receptor (beta chain) under discussion was sequenced for a study of early T cells in non-severe SARS-CoV-2 infection. Regarding the study as a whole: VDJdb matching, biased toward anti-spike CD8 responses, missed private and CD4 specificities.

TCRdb itself ran the 5' RACE reads through MiXCR, one entry per CDR3 protein. The table shows about 100,000 distinct CDR3 sequences, with more than 9.5% occurring only once. This clonotype was seen at least ten times. Its antigen remains unidentified. This CDR3 is 14 amino acids long. V lost 4 bases and J lost 4; bases outside the gene matches: 4. Germline CDR1 and CDR2: SGHRS and YFSETQ. The clonotype was recovered from an adult who was a healthcare worker with PCR-confirmed SARS-CoV-2 infection or an uninfected control (not recorded which). The source material was whole blood. The rearrangement uses TRBV5-1 and TRBJ2-7; TRBD2 matches at 11 bases. The CDR3 region is CASSVSGRVYEQYF. CDR3 DNA: TGCGCCAGCAGCGTTAGCGGGAGGGTTTACGAGCAGTACTTC.